Below are 24 T cell receptor beta chains sequenced from a single sample in a study of glioma-infiltrating T cells after dendritic cell vaccination. TCRdb keeps only in-frame clones here, not all; method: immunoSEQ multiplex PCR. The table shows over 80,000 clones, with roughly 90% occurring only once. The sample in question was blood, obtained before dendritic cell vaccination. Source of these receptors: a human donor with glioblastoma.

This chain connects TRBV7-3 to TRBJ1-2; 10 nucleotides match TRBD1. CDR3 length equals 16 residues. Germline V gene sequence: CDR1 SGHTA, CDR2 FQGTGA. With 2 bases clipped from V and 2 bases from J, the junction kept 5 bases outside the gene matches. The DNA for the CDR3 is TGTGCCAGCAGCTTAGGACAGGGGGGATCAAACTATGGCTACACCTTC. It translates to CASSLGQGGSNYGYTF.

This clone showed up just once. V gene TRBV7-3 combines with J gene TRBJ2-1, with 7 bases matching TRBD2. CDR1 is SGHTA, CDR2 FQGTGA, per germline. The CDR3 sequence is 15 residues long. V lost 5 bases, J lost 3 bases, and 7 bases stayed unmatched. DNA for the CDR3: TGTGCCAGCAGCCTAGCGCCTAGCGGCTACAATGAGCAGTTCTTC. This codes for CASSLAPSGYNEQFF.

This chain links TRBV5-6 with TRBJ2-2, with 7 bases lining up with TRBD2. This CDR3 spans 16 amino acids. Trimming removed 4 bases from V and 0 bases from J; junction bases left unmatched: 6. Per the germline V gene, CDR1 is SGHDT and CDR2 is YYEEEE. CDR3 in amino acids: CASSLLAFANTGELFF. The CDR3 DNA reads TGTGCCAGCAGCCTACTAGCGTTCGCGAACACCGGGGAGCTGTTTTTT. The full variable domain, its missing parts supplied by reference TRBV5-6 and TRBJ2-2, is DAGVTQSPTHLIKTRGQQVTLRCSPKSGHDTVSWYQQALGQGPQFIFQYYEEEERQRGNFPDRFSGHQFPNYSSELNVNALLLGDSALYLCASSLLAFANTGELFFGEGSRLTVL.

V is TRBV7-9 and J is TRBJ2-3; no clear D. The length of the CDR3 is 14 residues. V lost 0 bases to trimming and J lost 6 bases, with 10 bases between them. Germline V CDR1 and CDR2: SEHNR, FQNEAQ (reference sequence). This CDR3 is CASSLAWSTDTQYF. CDR3 in DNA: TGTGCCAGCAGCTTAGCGTGGTCTACCGATACGCAGTATTTT.

The chain couples TRBV28 to TRBJ2-2; 13 bases fit TRBD2. CDR1 and CDR2 from the germline V gene are MDHEN and SYDVKM. CDR3 length: 21 residues. Trimming took 7 bases from V and 0 from J; bases not matched to a gene: 17. The DNA of the CDR3 is TGTGCCAGCACCCCCCTTGGACAATTCGGACTAGCGGGAGCGAACACCGGGGAGCTGTTTTTT. Protein: CASTPLGQFGLAGANTGELFF.

V is TRBV11-2 and J is TRBJ2-7; D possibly corresponds to TRBD2 (6 bases). The V end was cut by 5 bases, the J end by 2 bases, with 13 bases between. Germline CDR1 reads SGHAT; CDR2 reads FQNNGV. The CDR3 is made up of 14 amino acids. For the CDR3, the DNA is TGTGCCAGCAGCGCAGTCCGGGGGACCTACGAGCAGTACTTC. As protein: CASSAVRGTYEQYF.

The J gene is TRBJ1-2, the V gene TRBV6-1; D gene unclear. In germline, CDR1 is MNHNS, CDR2 SASEGT. V lost 0 bases, J lost 13 bases, and 9 bases lay in between. The CDR3 extends over 11 amino acids. In nucleotides, the CDR3 is TGTGCCAGCAGTGAAGCGCGGTTGATCACCTTC. Amino acid sequence: CASSEARLITF.

This clone has only a few counts. This chain connects TRBV4-2 to TRBJ2-7; D may be TRBD2 (6 bases). The CDR3 has 15 residues. From germline, CDR1 is LGHNA and CDR2 YNFKEQ. The germline V and J ends were trimmed by 2 bases and 3 bases, with 14 bases remaining between them. CDR3: CASSQRWDSVYEQYF. The CDR3 coding sequence is TGTGCCAGCAGCCAAAGATGGGACTCCGTCTACGAGCAGTACTTC.

The rearrangement links TRBV2 to TRBJ2-1; a weak D match, TRBD1 (6 bases). CDR1 and CDR2 (germline): SNHLY, FYNNEI. Trimming shortened V by 8 bases and J by 3 bases, and 11 bases separated the two germline ends. CDR3 size: 13 residues. CDR3 amino acids: CASRDTHYNEQFF. CDR3 sequence (DNA): TGTGCCAGCCGGGACACTCACTACAATGAGCAGTTCTTC.

In DNA form, the CDR3 reads TGTGCCGGCGCGGTCCGAAACACTGAAGCTTTCTTT. Protein: CAGAVRNTEAFF. This chain uses TRBV2 with TRBJ1-1, with D unresolved. This CDR3 is 12 amino acids long. Germline V gives CDR1 SNHLY, CDR2 FYNNEI. V was shortened by 11 bases and J by 2 bases, with 12 bases between the two germline ends. Based on the CDR3 plus reference TRBV2 and TRBJ1-1, the full variable domain is EPEVTQTPSHQVTQMGQEVILRCVPISNHLYFYWYRQILGQKVEFLVSFYNNEISEKSEIFDDQFSVERPDGSNFTLKIRSTKLEDSAMYFCAGAVRNTEAFFGQGTRLTVV.

The chain joins TRBV27 to TRBJ2-7, with 14 positions matching TRBD2. The junction had 4 bases not matched to a gene; V was cut back by 0 bases and J by 6 bases. There are 16 residues in the CDR3. The germline V gene encodes CDR1 MNHEY and CDR2 SMNVEV (reference sequence). The CDR3: CASSLSGLAGVLEQYF. The CDR3 region has the DNA TGTGCCAGCAGTTTATCGGGACTAGCGGGGGTTCTCGAGCAGTACTTC.

This clone was detected a few times. The chain employs TRBV11-2 and TRBJ2-1, with 10 bases aligning to TRBD2. Per germline, CDR1 SGHAT and CDR2 FQNNGV. V gave up 3 bases and J gave up 0 bases; unmatched junction bases: 8. This CDR3 spans 18 amino acids. CDR3 amino acids: CASSFGLAESSSYNEQFF. In DNA, the CDR3 is TGTGCCAGCAGCTTCGGACTAGCGGAGTCTAGCTCCTACAATGAGCAGTTCTTC.

This clone was seen only once. The rearrangement uses TRBV28 and TRBJ1-5, with 7 bases that match TRBD1. The CDR3 runs to 14 residues. With V trimmed by 6 bases and J by 4 bases, 6 bases remained unmatched. Germline CDR1 reads MDHEN; CDR2 reads SYDVKM. In nucleotides, the CDR3 is TGTGCCAGCAGCCAGGGGGACAGTAATCAGCCCCAGCATTTT. Protein: CASSQGDSNQPQHF.

V is TRBV7-2 and J is TRBJ1-6; TRBD1 is a possible D gene (6 bases). CDR3 size: 15 residues. Germline V lookup: CDR1 SGHTA, CDR2 FQGNSA. V dropped 3 bases and J dropped 6 bases, with 12 bases sitting between them. The CDR3 nucleotides read TGTGCCAGCAGCTTTCCGCCAGGGGCTAATTCACCCCTCCACTTT. Translating it yields CASSFPPGANSPLHF.

The rearrangement joins TRBV2 to TRBJ2-5, with TRBD1 identical over 7 bases. The J call may be mistaken, given a closer DNA end match to TRBJ2-7. Per the germline V gene, CDR1 is SNHLY and CDR2 is FYNNEI. CDR3 length: 12 residues. CDR3 residues: CASSRQGYEQYF. In DNA, the CDR3 is TGTGCCAGCAGTCGACAGGGTTACGAGCAGTACTTC.

The rearrangement links TRBV7-3 to TRBJ1-1; D perhaps matches TRBD1 (5 bases). This CDR3 is built from 14 residues. Germline values: CDR1 SGHTA, CDR2 FQGTGA. With 1 base removed from V and 4 bases from J, the gap between germline ends came to 10 bases. This CDR3 reads CASSLMSRGTEAFF. CDR3 in DNA: TGTGCCAGCAGCTTAATGAGTAGGGGCACTGAAGCTTTCTTT.

Turning to this clone: This sequence is one base from a far larger clone and is likely a read error. This chain links TRBV5-6 with TRBJ2-7; D is possibly TRBD1 (5 bases). Germline V gene lookup returns CDR1 SGHDT and CDR2 YYEEEE. Trimming pared 1 base from V and 4 bases from J, leaving 12 bases between. The CDR3 spans 14 residues. The CDR3 is CASSLYGQTYEQYF. In DNA form, the CDR3 reads TGTGCCAGCAGCTTGTACGGACAAACATACGAGCAGTACTTC.

The genes are TRBV20-1 and TRBJ2-3; D ambiguous. This CDR3 spans 11 amino acids. Germline V gene lookup returns CDR1 DFQATT and CDR2 SNEGSKA (reference sequence). Between the trimmed V and J ends, which lost 3 bases and 3 bases, there was a span of 4 bases. The CDR3 sequence: CSASLTDTQYF. The CDR3 DNA follows: TGCAGTGCTAGCCTAACAGATACGCAGTATTTT.

The genes are TRBV19 and TRBJ2-5, with a tentative D call TRBD2 (6 bases). Germline V gene lookup returns CDR1 LNHDA and CDR2 SQIVND (reference sequence). This CDR3 has 15 amino acids. V was cut by 1 base and J by 5 bases, with 14 bases left in between. The CDR3 region has the DNA TGTGCCAGTAGTATAGCGCGGGAACCGTTTGAGACCCAGTACTTC. It is translated as CASSIAREPFETQYF.

This rearrangement joins TRBV19 to TRBJ1-1; D perhaps matches TRBD1 (6 bases). The germline CDR1 and CDR2 sequences are LNHDA and SQIVND (reference sequence). CDR3 length: 13 residues. Trimming stripped 0 bases from V and 5 bases from J, with 7 bases between. The CDR3 loop reads CASSIERGTEAFF. CDR3 nucleotide sequence: TGTGCCAGTAGTATAGAGAGGGGGACTGAAGCTTTCTTT.

The chain couples TRBV5-1 to TRBJ2-5; 10 bases fit TRBD2. Germline trimming cut 8 bases from V and 3 bases from J; bases unmatched to any gene: 4. This CDR3 comprises 13 residues. The germline CDR1 and CDR2 sequences are SGHRS and YFSETQ. CDR3 in amino acids: CASRTSGEETQYF. The DNA for the CDR3 is TGCGCCAGTAGGACTAGCGGTGAAGAGACCCAGTACTTC.

This clone has a single count. The chain has TRBV7-9 and TRBJ2-6, with 8 bases identical to TRBD1. The CDR3 loop spans 17 amino acids. The V gene end was trimmed by 1 base and the J gene end by 2 bases; junction bases not matched to a gene: 4. Germline CDR1 SEHNR, CDR2 FQNEAQ (reference sequence). For the CDR3, the DNA is TGTGCCAGCAGCTTAGTTACAGGGGGAGCTGGGGCCAACGTCCTGACTTTC. Encoded protein: CASSLVTGGAGANVLTF.

For this clone: The junction and the germline gene differ at one end; a read error may be behind it. The chain links TRBV7-7 to TRBJ1-5, with D perhaps matching TRBD1 (6 bases). The CDR3 has 19 amino acids. Germline V CDR1 and CDR2: SSHAT, FNYEAQ (reference sequence). CDR3 coding DNA: TGTGCTAGCAGCTTGCATACTACCAACTTACAGGGTTTAGATCAGCCCCAGCATTTT. It specifies CASSLHTTNLQGLDQPQHF.

This chain joins TRBV28 and TRBJ2-7; 8 bases map to TRBD2. The V gene end was trimmed by 2 bases and the J gene end by 3 bases; junction bases not matched to a gene: 3. Germline V gene lookup returns CDR1 MDHEN and CDR2 SYDVKM. The CDR3 spans 14 residues. The CDR3 DNA reads as TGTGCCAGCAGTTTAACCGCGGGAGGCTACGAGCAGTACTTC. It is translated as CASSLTAGGYEQYF.